Listed below are T cell receptor beta chains from one sample, sequenced in a study of blood T cell repertoires in COVID-19. Sequenced by immunoSEQ multiplex PCR; TCRdb stores in-frame clones only, minus some. The profile shows approximately 240,000 clones, over 90% of them singletons. The sequenced sample was peripheral blood. All receptors derive from a man aged 25 to 40 with COVID-19, enrolled during active disease. Each CDR3 is given with its conserved first and last residue. Fields, in order: J gene, V gene, CDR3 length, clone size, D gene, CDR3 DNA, CDR3 protein. The D gene is left open where the match is weak. Rows give clone size only sometimes, using once, few, many, or a class for an expanded clone.

TRBJ1-1 TRBV7-3 13 - - TGTGCCAGCAGCGTGGGGCCCAACACTGAAGCTTTCTTT CASSVGPNTEAFF
TRBJ1-5 TRBV5-4 15 - TRBD1 TGTGCCAGCAGCCTGGGGGGACAGGGAGATCAGCCCCAGCATTTT CASSLGGQGDQPQHF
TRBJ1-1 TRBV9 14 - TRBD1 TGTGCCAGCAGTCGCCGGGACAGTAACACTGAAGCTTTCTTT CASSRRDSNTEAFF
TRBJ2-7 TRBV30 13 - TRBD1 TGTGCCTGGAGTGTCACGGACAGGGGCGAGCAGTACTTC CAWSVTDRGEQYF
TRBJ1-1 TRBV11-2 16 - - TGTGCCAGCAGCTTAGGAGTAGGAGCCATGAACACTGAAGCTTTCTTT CASSLGVGAMNTEAFF
TRBJ1-2 TRBV3-1/TRBV3-2 14 - - TGTGCCAGCAGCCAGGGTAGGACACCGTATGGCTACACCTTC CASSQGRTPYGYTF
TRBJ1-4 TRBV2 13 - - TGTGCCAGCAGTGATCGAAGGACAGCGCGACTGTTTTTT CASSDRRTARLFF
TRBJ2-7 TRBV10-3 15 once TRBD1 TGTGCCACCAAACGGGGACAGGGGGATAAGTACGAGCAGTACTTC CATKRGQGDKYEQYF
TRBJ1-1 TRBV6-6 14 - TRBD1 TGTGCCAGCAGTACAATGCAGGGGGCCACTGAAGCTTTCTTT CASSTMQGATEAFF
TRBJ1-1 TRBV12-3/TRBV12-4 13 - - TGTGCCAGCAGTTTTCAGGAGGAGGCTGAAGCTTTCTTT CASSFQEEAEAFF
TRBJ2-3 TRBV9 14 once - TGTGCCAGCAGCGTACAAACTAGCACAGATACGCAGTATTTT CASSVQTSTDTQYF
TRBJ2-1 TRBV24-1 13 - - TGTGCCACCAGTGATCTCAGATACAATGAGCAGTTCTTC CATSDLRYNEQFF
TRBJ1-5 TRBV3-1/TRBV3-2 14 - TRBD1 TGTGCCAGCAGCCAGGGACAGACGAATCAGCCCCAGCATTTT CASSQGQTNQPQHF
TRBJ1-6 TRBV7-9 14 few - TGTGCCAGCAGCCACAACACAGGGTTTTCACCCCTCCACTTT CASSHNTGFSPLHF
TRBJ2-1 TRBV27 13 - - TGTGCCAGCAGCCTAGATCACTACAATGAGCAGTTCTTC CASSLDHYNEQFF
TRBJ2-1 TRBV5-6 13 - - TGTGCCAGCAGCTCCCAGGGTTACAATGAGCAGTTCTTC CASSSQGYNEQFF
TRBJ1-2 TRBV2 14 - TRBD1 TGTGCCAGCAGTGAGATACAGGGGAACTATGGCTACACCTTC CASSEIQGNYGYTF
TRBJ1-2 TRBV4-2 15 - - TGTGCCAGCAGCCAAGATGTAACGGGGAACTATGGCTACACCTTC CASSQDVTGNYGYTF
TRBJ2-4 TRBV28 12 - - TGTGCCAGCAGATTGACAGGAAACATTCAGTACTTC CASRLTGNIQYF
TRBJ1-3 TRBV6-5 14 - - TGTGCCAGCCGACAACAGAACTCTGGAAACACCATATATTTT CASRQQNSGNTIYF
TRBJ1-4 TRBV5-1 14 once TRBD1 TGCGCCAGCAGCTCCGGACAGGGTTACGAAAAACTGTTTTTT CASSSGQGYEKLFF
TRBJ1-1 TRBV5-1 15 - - TGCGCCAGCAGCTTGACGGGGAATTTGAACACTGAAGCTTTCTTT CASSLTGNLNTEAFF
TRBJ1-2 TRBV12-3/TRBV12-4 13 - TRBD1 TGTGCCAGCAGTCGGACAGGGACCTATGGCTACACCTTC CASSRTGTYGYTF
TRBJ2-3 TRBV7-2 15 - TRBD2 TGTGCCAGCAGCTTCGGGACTAGCGAGACAGATACGCAGTATTTT CASSFGTSETDTQYF
TRBJ2-1 TRBV7-3 13 - - TGTGCCAGCAGCTTGGCGGGTGTCAATGAGCAGTTCTTC CASSLAGVNEQFF